This T cell receptor beta chain is from a study of shared clonotypes between healthy human individuals. Study observations and caveats: Clonotype sharing among donors likely depends on sequencing depth. When naive CD4 clonotypes were compared across several donors, around 5% were shared. Clonotypes shared by all four donors outscored non-shared clonotypes in generation probability.

Germline CDR1 reads MNHEY; CDR2 reads SMNVEV (reference sequence). Between the trimmed V and J ends, which lost 2 bases and 3 bases, there was a span of 20 bases. CDR3 length equals 17 residues. Authors' processing steps: Junction-only immunoSEQ sequences carried no quality scores, so filtering differed. Profiling relied on immunoSEQ multiplex PCR, and the TCRdb table lists in-frame clones only, not all of them. The DNA gave D and trimming, while V, J and clone size come from that table. The repertoire includes 560,000 or so clones, roughly 96% of them detected once, and roughly 0.1% sits in the top ten. Terminally differentiated effector memory CD45RA+ cells were excluded from the naive CD8 cells, which were CD45RO-negative and positively selected for CCR7. Comment on this clone: Its antigen is not identified.

This sequence was found in a woman in her 30s in good health. Sequenced sample: naive CD8+ T cells sorted from blood. V usage is TRBV27 and J usage is TRBJ2-7, with D perhaps assigned TRBD1 or TRBD2 (6 bases each). The CDR3 DNA reads as TGTGCCAGCAGTTTAGTTTCGGGGGCGGGACCTAACTACGAGCAGTACTTC. This translates into CASSLVSGAGPNYEQYF.